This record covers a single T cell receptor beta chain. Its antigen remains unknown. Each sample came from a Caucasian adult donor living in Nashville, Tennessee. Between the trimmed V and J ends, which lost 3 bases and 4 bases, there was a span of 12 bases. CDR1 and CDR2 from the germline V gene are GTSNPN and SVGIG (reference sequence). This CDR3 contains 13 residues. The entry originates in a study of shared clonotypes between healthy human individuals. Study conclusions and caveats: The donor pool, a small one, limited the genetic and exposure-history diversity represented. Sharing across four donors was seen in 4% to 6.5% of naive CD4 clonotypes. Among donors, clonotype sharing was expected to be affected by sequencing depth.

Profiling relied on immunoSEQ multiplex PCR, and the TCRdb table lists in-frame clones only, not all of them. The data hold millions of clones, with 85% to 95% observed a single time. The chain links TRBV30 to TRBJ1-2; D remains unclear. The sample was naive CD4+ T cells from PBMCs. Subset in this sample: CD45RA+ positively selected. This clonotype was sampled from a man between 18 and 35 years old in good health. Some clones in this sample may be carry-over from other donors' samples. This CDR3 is CAWSPLGSYGYTF. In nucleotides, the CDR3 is TGTGCCTGGAGCCCCCTAGGGAGCTATGGCTACACCTTC.